Shown below are 4 T cell receptor beta chains from a single sample sequenced in a study of T cell responses to AZD1222 COVID-19 vaccine. Some clones are missing from TCRdb's copy, which holds only in-frame ones; the method was immunoSEQ multiplex PCR. The repertoire holds 130,000 or so clones, with 89% as singletons. Material: peripheral blood, obtained on day 0 of AZD1222 vaccination. The receptors come from an adult in good health.

The chain has TRBV30 and TRBJ2-5; 7 bases are a match to TRBD1. This CDR3 is 12 amino acids long. V trimming: 5 bases; J trimming: 5 bases; junction bases outside the gene matches: 5. Germline V gives CDR1 GTSNPN, CDR2 SVGIG (reference sequence). In nucleotides, the CDR3 is TGTGCCTGGGGACAGGACGTCGAGACCCAGTACTTC. Translation: CAWGQDVETQYF.

This clone was counted a few times. This chain joins TRBV4-2 and TRBJ2-1, with TRBD2 matching over 10 bases. Unmatched junction bases numbered 7, after V lost 0 bases and J lost 2 bases. CDR1 and CDR2 from the germline V gene are LGHNA and YNFKEQ. This CDR3 spans 18 amino acids. The CDR3 spells CASSQDRGSGGAYNEQFF. The CDR3 nucleotides are TGTGCCAGCAGCCAAGATCGTGGCAGCGGGGGGGCCTACAATGAGCAGTTCTTC.

This rearrangement joins TRBV5-6 to TRBJ1-1; D is possibly TRBD1 (5 bases). V lost 6 bases, J lost 1 base, and 13 bases lay in between. The CDR3 totals 14 residues. In germline, CDR1 is SGHDT, CDR2 YYEEEE. The DNA for the CDR3 is TGTGCCAGCACCTATGGGACGGCGAACACTGAAGCTTTCTTT. It codes for CASTYGTANTEAFF.

The genes are TRBV3-1 (or the pseudogene TRBV3-2) and TRBJ2-7; D perhaps matches TRBD1 (6 bases). The germline V and J ends were trimmed by 4 bases and 5 bases, with 15 bases remaining between them. This CDR3 is built from 14 residues. Germline V gene lookup returns CDR1 LGHDT and CDR2 YNNKEL (reference sequence). The CDR3 DNA reads as TGTGCCAGCAGCCCACTGCAGGGGTCTGACGAGCAGTACTTC. Amino acids: CASSPLQGSDEQYF.